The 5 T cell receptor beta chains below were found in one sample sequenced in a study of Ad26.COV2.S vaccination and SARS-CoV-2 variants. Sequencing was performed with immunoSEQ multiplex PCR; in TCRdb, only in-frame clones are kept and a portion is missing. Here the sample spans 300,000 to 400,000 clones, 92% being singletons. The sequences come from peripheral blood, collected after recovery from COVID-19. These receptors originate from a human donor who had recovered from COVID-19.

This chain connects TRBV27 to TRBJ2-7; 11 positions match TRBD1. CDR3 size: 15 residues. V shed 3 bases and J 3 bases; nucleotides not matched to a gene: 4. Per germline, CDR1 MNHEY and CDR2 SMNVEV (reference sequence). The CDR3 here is CASSFGQGAGYEQYF. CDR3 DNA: TGTGCCAGCAGTTTCGGACAGGGGGCGGGCTACGAGCAGTACTTC.

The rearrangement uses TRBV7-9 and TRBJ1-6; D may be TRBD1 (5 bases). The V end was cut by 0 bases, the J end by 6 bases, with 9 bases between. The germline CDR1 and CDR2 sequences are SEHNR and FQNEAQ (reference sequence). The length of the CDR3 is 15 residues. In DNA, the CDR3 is TGTGCCAGCAGCTTAGCAGGGGCAGGTAATTCACCCCTCCACTTT. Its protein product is CASSLAGAGNSPLHF.

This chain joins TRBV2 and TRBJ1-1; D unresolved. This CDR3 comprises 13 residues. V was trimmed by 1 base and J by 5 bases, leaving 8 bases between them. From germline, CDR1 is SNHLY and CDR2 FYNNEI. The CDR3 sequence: CASSEDWRTEAFF. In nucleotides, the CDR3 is TGTGCCAGCAGTGAAGATTGGAGGACTGAAGCTTTCTTT.

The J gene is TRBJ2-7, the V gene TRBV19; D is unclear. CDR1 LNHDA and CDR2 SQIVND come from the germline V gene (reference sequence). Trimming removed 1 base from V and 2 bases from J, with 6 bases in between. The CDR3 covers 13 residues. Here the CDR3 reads CASSIGLAYEQYF. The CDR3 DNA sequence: TGTGCCAGTAGTATAGGGCTCGCCTACGAGCAGTACTTC.

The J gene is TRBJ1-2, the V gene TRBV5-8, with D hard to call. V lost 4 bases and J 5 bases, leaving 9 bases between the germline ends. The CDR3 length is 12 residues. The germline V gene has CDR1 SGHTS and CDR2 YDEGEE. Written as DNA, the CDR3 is TGTGCCAGCAGCCGCGACACATATGGCTACACCTTC. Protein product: CASSRDTYGYTF.